The rows below give T cell receptor beta chains drawn from one sample of a study of identifying expanded T cells in peripheral blood. Sequencing used immunoSEQ multiplex PCR; TCRdb keeps in-frame clones, though not all of them. The data contain roughly 120,000 clones, roughly nine tenths of them singletons. Source material: blood. These receptors all stem from a person aged 18 to 75 in good health. The CDR3 runs from the conserved cysteine through the conserved F or W. D genes are given only for firm matches. For some rows the clone size is stated as once, few or many, or as a class when expanded; others skip it.

D gene: .; J gene: TRBJ2-5; V gene: TRBV15; clone size: .; CDR3 length: 13; CDR3 protein: CATSRLGAETQYF; CDR3 DNA: TGTGCCACCAGCAGATTAGGGGCAGAGACCCAGTACTTC
D gene: .; J gene: TRBJ1-5; V gene: TRBV27; clone size: .; CDR3 length: 17; CDR3 protein: CASSPLGRVWRNQPQHF; CDR3 DNA: TGTGCCAGCAGTCCCCTTGGAAGGGTTTGGCGCAATCAGCCCCAGCATTTT
D gene: .; J gene: TRBJ1-5; V gene: TRBV18; clone size: .; CDR3 length: 14; CDR3 protein: CASSPTDSNQPQHF; CDR3 DNA: TGTGCCAGCTCACCAACGGATAGCAATCAGCCCCAGCATTTT
D gene: .; J gene: TRBJ2-7; V gene: TRBV28; clone size: .; CDR3 length: 14; CDR3 protein: CASSLALTGGEQYF; CDR3 DNA: TGTGCCAGCAGTTTAGCCCTGACTGGGGGCGAGCAGTACTTC
D gene: TRBD2; J gene: TRBJ2-1; V gene: TRBV11-3; clone size: .; CDR3 length: 14; CDR3 protein: CASSLGGSYNEQFF; CDR3 DNA: TGTGCCAGCAGCTTAGGCGGGAGTTACAATGAGCAGTTCTTC
D gene: .; J gene: TRBJ2-2; V gene: TRBV14; clone size: .; CDR3 length: 13; CDR3 protein: CASSQGGTGELFF; CDR3 DNA: TGTGCCAGCAGCCAAGGGGGGACCGGGGAGCTGTTTTTT
D gene: .; J gene: TRBJ2-3; V gene: TRBV12-5; clone size: .; CDR3 length: 15; CDR3 protein: CASGSAGAVGYTQYF; CDR3 DNA: TGTGCTAGTGGTTCAGCGGGCGCGGTGGGATATACGCAGTATTTT
D gene: .; J gene: TRBJ2-3; V gene: TRBV6-6; clone size: .; CDR3 length: 13; CDR3 protein: CASSYLYTDTQYF; CDR3 DNA: TGTGCCAGCAGTTATCTTTACACAGATACGCAGTATTTT
D gene: TRBD2; J gene: TRBJ2-7; V gene: TRBV11-2; clone size: .; CDR3 length: 15; CDR3 protein: CASSSDGLANPEQYF; CDR3 DNA: TGTGCCAGCAGCTCCGACGGACTAGCGAACCCCGAGCAGTACTTC
D gene: TRBD1; J gene: TRBJ2-2; V gene: TRBV28; clone size: .; CDR3 length: 14; CDR3 protein: CASSRTRGPGELFF; CDR3 DNA: TGTGCCAGCAGCCGTACCAGGGGGCCCGGGGAGCTGTTTTTT
D gene: .; J gene: TRBJ1-4; V gene: TRBV2; clone size: once; CDR3 length: 16; CDR3 protein: CASSELLGATNEKLFF; CDR3 DNA: TGTGCCAGCAGTGAATTGTTGGGGGCAACTAATGAAAAACTGTTTTTT
D gene: TRBD1; J gene: TRBJ1-3; V gene: TRBV9; clone size: once; CDR3 length: 19; CDR3 protein: CASSVSGQGASLSGNTIYF; CDR3 DNA: TGTGCCAGCAGCGTTTCGGGACAGGGGGCCTCCCTCTCTGGAAACACCATATATTTT
D gene: .; J gene: TRBJ2-7; V gene: TRBV28; clone size: .; CDR3 length: 10; CDR3 protein: CASSDYEQYF; CDR3 DNA: TGTGCCAGCAGTGACTACGAGCAGTACTTC
D gene: .; J gene: TRBJ1-1; V gene: TRBV30; clone size: once; CDR3 length: 14; CDR3 protein: CAWWTVGMNTEAFF; CDR3 DNA: TGTGCCTGGTGGACAGTGGGCATGAACACTGAAGCTTTCTTT
D gene: .; J gene: TRBJ2-7; V gene: TRBV11-2; clone size: .; CDR3 length: 16; CDR3 protein: CASSLMVDTLSYEQYF; CDR3 DNA: TGTGCCAGCAGTCTAATGGTGGACACTCTCTCCTACGAGCAGTACTTC
D gene: .; J gene: TRBJ2-6; V gene: TRBV5-1; clone size: .; CDR3 length: 19; CDR3 protein: CASSLRPPGIQGGANVLTF; CDR3 DNA: TGCGCCAGCAGCTTGAGGCCCCCGGGCATCCAGGGGGGGGCCAACGTCCTGACTTTC